These 23 T cell receptor beta chains came from one sample sequenced in a study of radiotherapy plus CTLA-4 blockade in lung cancer. Libraries were prepared by immunoSEQ multiplex PCR; TCRdb keeps only in-frame clonotypes and omits some of them. The sample shows tens of thousands of clones, roughly 77% of them seen only once. Sequences were derived from peripheral blood, sampled from a patient treated with radiotherapy plus ipilimumab. The receptors come from a human donor with non-small cell lung cancer whose response to radiotherapy plus ipilimumab could not be evaluated.

This chain uses TRBV19 with TRBJ2-1; D possibly corresponds to TRBD2 (5 bases). The CDR3 consists of 13 residues. V lost 3 bases to trimming and J lost 10 bases, with 13 bases between them. CDR1 and CDR2 from the germline V gene are LNHDA and SQIVND (reference sequence). The CDR3 DNA sequence: TGTGCCAGTAGTATCAGGCCGGGGATCGAGCAGTTCTTC. It codes for CASSIRPGIEQFF.

The chain has TRBV11-2 and TRBJ1-2, with 8 bases that match TRBD1. Germline V CDR1 and CDR2: SGHAT, FQNNGV. The CDR3 runs 14 residues. Germline trimming cut 3 bases from V and 6 bases from J; bases unmatched to any gene: 6. The CDR3 DNA reads as TGTGCCAGCAGCTTCTCGACAGGGGCGGATGGCTACACCTTC. This codes for CASSFSTGADGYTF.

This sequence joins TRBV14 and TRBJ2-7; a possible D gene is TRBD1 (5 bases). The CDR3 is made up of 16 amino acids. Germline-derived CDR1 and CDR2 are SGHDN and FVKESK. Trimming took 1 base from V and 5 from J, leaving 18 bases between them. CDR3 loop: CASSQGRLRAADEQYF. The CDR3 DNA follows: TGTGCCAGCAGCCAAGGTCGGCTCAGGGCCGCCGACGAGCAGTACTTC.

The rearrangement joins TRBV6-5 to TRBJ1-5; 10 nucleotides line up with TRBD1. There are 15 residues in the CDR3. Trimming removed 7 bases from V and 2 bases from J; junction bases left unmatched: 5. CDR1 is MNHEY, CDR2 SVGAGI, per germline. CDR3 DNA sequence: TGTGCCAGCACAGCCGGGACAGGGGGCAATCAGCCCCAGCATTTT. Its protein product is CASTAGTGGNQPQHF.

This rearrangement joins TRBV18 to TRBJ2-2, with D possibly TRBD2 on 5 matching bases. This CDR3 is built from 12 residues. The V end lost 1 base, the J end lost 8 bases, and 5 bases lay between the germline ends. Looked up from germline, CDR1 is KGHSH and CDR2 is LQKENI. CDR3 loop: CASSPRRGELFF. In nucleotides, the CDR3 is TGTGCCAGCTCACCACGGAGGGGGGAGCTGTTTTTT.

The genes are TRBV19 and TRBJ1-3; 7 positions match TRBD1. With 3 bases clipped from V and 3 bases from J, the junction kept 5 bases outside the gene matches. This CDR3 is 15 amino acids long. Per germline, CDR1 LNHDA and CDR2 SQIVND (reference sequence). The chain's CDR3 is CASSMRGGLGNTIYF. CDR3 sequence (DNA): TGTGCCAGTAGTATGAGAGGGGGCCTTGGAAACACCATATATTTT. Full variable domain (missing parts from reference TRBV19 and TRBJ1-3): DGGITQSPKYLFRKEGQNVTLSCEQNLNHDAMYWYRQDPGQGLRLIYYSQIVNDFQKGDIAEGYSVSREKKESFPLTVTSAQKNPTAFYLCASSMRGGLGNTIYFGEGSWLTVV.

The chain carries TRBV30 and TRBJ1-6, with TRBD1 matching 7 bases. After removal of 1 base from V and 10 bases from J, the junction contained 7 bases not matched to a gene. Germline CDR1 reads GTSNPN; CDR2 reads SVGIG (reference sequence). The CDR3 is 14 residues long. In nucleotides, the CDR3 is TGTGCCTGGAGTGCGTTGACAGGGAAATCACCCCTCCACTTT. As protein: CAWSALTGKSPLHF.

J is TRBJ2-3 and V is TRBV6-4, with 9 bases that match TRBD1. The CDR3 is 13 amino acids. Germline-derived CDR1 and CDR2 are MRHNA and SNTAGT. V was clipped by 8 bases and J by 1 base; unmatched bases: 1. The CDR3 DNA reads TGTGCCAGCGGGGACAGGGGCACAGATACGCAGTATTTT. Encoded protein: CASGDRGTDTQYF.

The count of this clone is one. The chain employs TRBV28 and TRBJ2-7; 7 positions agree with TRBD2. V was clipped by 8 bases and J by 0 bases; unmatched bases: 10. Germline-derived CDR1 and CDR2 are MDHEN and SYDVKM. The CDR3 runs 15 residues. The CDR3 is CASRPGDYRSYEQYF. CDR3 coding DNA: TGTGCCAGCCGCCCTGGGGACTATCGCTCCTACGAGCAGTACTTC.

The V gene is TRBV11-1, the J gene TRBJ2-4; 10 nucleotides line up with TRBD1. Germline V gene data show CDR1 as SGHAT and CDR2 as FQDESV (reference sequence). The ends lost 6 bases at V and 5 bases at J; junction bases unmatched: 10. The CDR3 runs to 16 residues. The DNA for the CDR3 is TGTGCCAGCAGGTCGGCCGGGACAGGGGTAGAAAACATTCAGTACTTC. Its protein is CASRSAGTGVENIQYF.

This chain joins TRBV11-2 and TRBJ2-7, with D perhaps TRBD1 (5 bases). The V gene lost 10 bases and the J gene lost 2 bases, with 12 bases spanning the gap. Germline-derived CDR1 and CDR2 are SGHAT and FQNNGV. The CDR3 spans 12 residues. Here the CDR3 reads CATSAGTYEQYF. The CDR3 coding sequence is TGTGCCACGTCGGCAGGGACCTACGAGCAGTACTTC.

Notes on this clone: Germline is not matched at one junction end, which may reflect a read error. This rearrangement joins TRBV7-8 to TRBJ2-7; 10 nucleotides agree with TRBD2. CDR3 length: 15 amino acids. Germline CDR1 is SGHVS and CDR2 is FQNEAQ. The CDR3 DNA sequence: TGTGCCAGCAGATTAGCGGGAGGTGTCACCTACGAGCAGTACTTC. It encodes CASRLAGGVTYEQYF.

This chain connects TRBV27 to TRBJ2-1; 9 nucleotides line up with TRBD2. J was trimmed by 7 bases and V by 1 base; bases with no gene match: 5. Per germline, CDR1 MNHEY and CDR2 SMNVEV (reference sequence). The CDR3 extends over 15 amino acids. This chain's CDR3 is CASSLLAGVGNEQFF. For the CDR3, the DNA is TGTGCCAGCAGTTTATTAGCGGGAGTTGGTAATGAGCAGTTCTTC.

The rearrangement joins TRBV5-1 to TRBJ2-1; TRBD2 matches at 8 bases. Germline assignment: CDR1 SGHRS and CDR2 YFSETQ. J lost 5 bases, V lost 0 bases, and 4 bases had no gene match. This CDR3 has 15 residues. This CDR3 is CASSLVAGLNNEQFF. CDR3 nucleotides: TGCGCCAGCAGCTTGGTAGCGGGGCTGAACAATGAGCAGTTCTTC.

With regard to this clone: Its ends do not fully match the called genes, so a read error is possible. The rearrangement uses TRBV7-2 and TRBJ1-2; D gene uncertain. The V gene's germline CDR1 is SGHTA and CDR2 FQGNSA. The length of the CDR3 is 14 residues. CDR3 sequence reads: CASSLASPAGGYTF. CDR3 bases: TGTGCCAGCAGTTTAGCATCCCCGGCGGGAGGCTACACCTTC. The whole variable domain, filled in from reference TRBV7-2 and TRBJ1-2, reads GAGVSQSPSNKVTEKGKDVELRCDPISGHTALYWYRQSLGQGLEFLIYFQGNSAPDKSGLPSDRFSAERTGGSVSTLTIQRTQQEDSAVYLCASSLASPAGGYTFGSGTRLTVV.

The CDR3 protein is CASSVESFEAEAFF. The DNA of the CDR3 is TGTGCCAGCAGCGTAGAGAGTTTTGAGGCTGAAGCTTTCTTT. V is TRBV9 and J is TRBJ1-1; no clear D gene. From germline, CDR1 is SGDLS and CDR2 YYNGEE. V was pared by 0 bases and J by 6 bases, with 12 bases between. This CDR3 is 14 amino acids long.

V gene TRBV5-1 combines with J gene TRBJ2-3, with D tentatively TRBD2 (7 bases). V lost 4 bases to trimming and J lost 1 base, with 16 bases between them. The V gene's germline CDR1 is SGHRS and CDR2 YFSETQ. The length of the CDR3 is 16 residues. CDR3 DNA: TGCGCCAGCAGCCTCAGGGGCGCGGGGGGCACAGATACGCAGTATTTT. Translated: CASSLRGAGGTDTQYF.

The V call is TRBV19, the J call TRBJ2-7, with 9 bases identical to TRBD1. V was clipped by 6 bases and J by 1 base; unmatched bases: 13. This CDR3 has 17 residues. The germline V gene encodes CDR1 LNHDA and CDR2 SQIVND (reference sequence). CDR3 DNA sequence: TGTGCCAGTAGGGACGACAGGGGGAGCTCCCCTTCCTACGAGCAGTACTTC. Protein: CASRDDRGSSPSYEQYF.

This clone appeared a few times. The V and J genes are TRBV6-1 and TRBJ1-1; D is unresolved. V lost 10 bases and J 0 bases, leaving 12 bases between the germline ends. This CDR3 contains 13 residues. Germline CDR1 is MNHNS and CDR2 is SASEGT. Here the CDR3 DNA reads TGTGCCACCTCTAGGACTTTGAACACTGAAGCTTTCTTT. The encoded protein is CATSRTLNTEAFF.

A word on this clone: Different DNA sequences within this sample yield the same CDR3. The V gene is TRBV5-1, the J gene TRBJ2-3; 14 nucleotides line up with TRBD2. The V and J ends lost 0 bases and 0 bases, in that order; junction bases with no gene match: 3. CDR3 length equals 18 residues. Per germline, CDR1 SGHRS and CDR2 YFSETQ. CDR3 region: CASSLGTSGGTSTDTQYF. CDR3 DNA: TGCGCCAGCAGCTTGGGGACTAGCGGGGGGACTAGCACAGATACGCAGTATTTT.

This chain links TRBV18 with TRBJ1-2; no reliable D call. The germline gives CDR1 KGHSH, CDR2 LQKENI. V lost 2 bases and J 6 bases, leaving 13 bases between the germline ends. The CDR3 consists of 14 residues. The CDR3 reads CASSPVGRSNGYTF. The DNA of the CDR3 is TGTGCCAGCTCACCAGTAGGGAGATCGAATGGCTACACCTTC.

The chain uses TRBV7-2 and TRBJ2-7; D may be TRBD2 (5 bases). Germline assignment: CDR1 SGHTA and CDR2 FQGNSA. Trimming stripped 1 base from V and 6 bases from J, with 16 bases between. The CDR3 has 15 amino acids. The CDR3 region has the DNA TGTGCCAGCAGCTTAGGAGGGTTGGTGGCCAGCGAGCAGTACTTC. Its translation is CASSLGGLVASEQYF.

The V and J genes are TRBV5-6 and TRBJ1-1; possible D gene TRBD1, 5 bases. The CDR3 runs to 17 residues. Germline V gene sequence: CDR1 SGHDT, CDR2 YYEEEE. Between the trimmed V and J ends, which lost 4 bases and 3 bases, there was a span of 22 bases. CDR3 residues: CASSHGSQGNRYTEAFF. The CDR3 DNA follows: TGTGCCAGCAGCCACGGGTCCCAGGGTAACCGATACACTGAAGCTTTCTTT.